The rows below give T cell receptor beta chains drawn from one sample of a study of control samples from healthy donors and cancer patients. Data came from immunoSEQ multiplex PCR; TCRdb stores just in-frame clones and leaves some out. The repertoire consists of about 220,000 clones, with 85% to 95% occurring once and the leading ten covering approximately 1.4%. Sequencing was done on a sample of blood. The source of these receptors is a man in his fifties in good health. The CDR3 runs from the conserved cysteine through the conserved F or W.

v_gene: TRBV5-1
CDR3aa: CASSEAGGYNQPQHF

v_gene: TRBV5-1
CDR3aa: CASSFGGKETQYF

v_gene: TRBV7-7
CDR3aa: CASSLGANTEAFF

v_gene: TRBV7-2
CDR3aa: CASSFVSAGIQETQYF

v_gene: TRBV12-3/TRBV12-4
CDR3aa: CASSLVVLGQQFF

v_gene: TRBV7-8
CDR3aa: CASSPDVEQAFF

v_gene: TRBV25-1
CDR3aa: CASTTDRVPTGYTF

v_gene: TRBV7-9
CDR3aa: CASSWYQADTQYF

v_gene: TRBV7-9
CDR3aa: CASSLGYGHPSYNEQFF

v_gene: TRBV24-1
CDR3aa: CATSDRQSNQPQHF

v_gene: TRBV5-5
CDR3aa: CASSRKDRAGGVEKLFF

v_gene: TRBV7-7
CDR3aa: CASSTRVRETQYF

v_gene: TRBV19
CDR3aa: CASSRTGMNTEAFF

v_gene: TRBV7-2
CDR3aa: CASSLEGRETQYF

v_gene: TRBV7-3
CDR3aa: CASSLRREETQYF

v_gene: TRBV9
CDR3aa: CASSANGQGSTDTQYF

v_gene: TRBV7-2
CDR3aa: CASSSQPNTEAFF

v_gene: TRBV6-6
CDR3aa: CASSYGGTIVFQYF

v_gene: TRBV27
CDR3aa: CASRSLGTANNSPLHF

v_gene: TRBV28
CDR3aa: CASSRSVYSNQPQHF

v_gene: TRBV6-6
CDR3aa: CASSSLDTGYTF

v_gene: TRBV6-1
CDR3aa: CASSEGGPQHF

v_gene: TRBV27
CDR3aa: CATRTGNQPQHF

v_gene: TRBV15
CDR3aa: CATSYFAGAGNTGELFF

v_gene: TRBV28
CDR3aa: CASMVTTDEQFF

v_gene: TRBV30
CDR3aa: CACYGLAGDSEQYF

v_gene: TRBV19
CDR3aa: CASSIPRTLSYGYTF

v_gene: TRBV2
CDR3aa: CASSPWTGGSEKLFF

v_gene: TRBV19
CDR3aa: CASTTWRAGGHNEQFF

v_gene: TRBV18
CDR3aa: CASSYNTDTQYF

v_gene: TRBV28
CDR3aa: CASSLRGYVGSNQPQHF

v_gene: TRBV5-6
CDR3aa: CASSLRGGPGYTF

v_gene: TRBV11-3
CDR3aa: CASSFDSSGANVLTF

v_gene: TRBV18
CDR3aa: CASSRGQMNTEAFF

v_gene: TRBV28
CDR3aa: CASSSPGGYTF

v_gene: TRBV10-1
CDR3aa: CASSGTGREQYF

v_gene: TRBV6-1
CDR3aa: CASSDHRGKDYGYTF

v_gene: TRBV7-2
CDR3aa: CASSLERQGRDGYTF

v_gene: TRBV2
CDR3aa: CASSGPFGQGDTIYF